These 22 T cell receptor beta chains were all obtained from the same sample, sequenced in a study of blood T cell repertoires in COVID-19. Data came from immunoSEQ multiplex PCR; TCRdb stores just in-frame clones and leaves some out. This repertoire shows fewer than 300,000 clones, over 70% found once; its top ten account for 1.5%. Material: peripheral blood. All receptors come from a woman aged 40 to 50 who had recovered from COVID-19.

This clone was found many times. The V and J genes are TRBV7-9 and TRBJ1-2; 7 bases map to TRBD1. The CDR3 is 12 residues long. CDR1 and CDR2 from the germline V gene are SEHNR and FQNEAQ (reference sequence). With V trimmed by 7 bases and J by 7 bases, 6 bases remained unmatched. CDR3 residues: CASTLDRAGYTF. The CDR3, as DNA: TGTGCCAGCACCCTTGACAGGGCTGGCTACACCTTC.

The V gene is TRBV11-3, the J gene TRBJ2-1; possibly TRBD2 for D (5 bases). Germline assignment: CDR1 SGHNT and CDR2 YENEEA. The CDR3 spans 13 residues. Trimming pared 3 bases from V and 7 bases from J, leaving 10 bases between. The CDR3 DNA reads as TGTGCCAGCAGCTTGCCGGGAAGGAATGAGCAGTTCTTC. It is translated as CASSLPGRNEQFF.

The rearrangement links TRBV3-1 (or the pseudogene TRBV3-2) to TRBJ1-2, with D hard to call. Germline CDR1 reads LGHDT; CDR2 reads YNNKEL (reference sequence). Trimming stripped 3 bases from V and 3 bases from J, with 8 bases between. The CDR3 runs to 13 residues. The CDR3 loop reads CASSHLLDYGYTF. The DNA for the CDR3 is TGTGCCAGCAGCCACCTGCTAGACTATGGCTACACCTTC.

This clone was recorded once. This rearrangement joins TRBV18 to TRBJ1-4, with D perhaps TRBD1 (6 bases). The CDR3 runs to 14 residues. The ends were cut back, 6 bases at V and 6 bases at J, with 14 bases in the middle. In germline, CDR1 is KGHSH, CDR2 LQKENI. DNA of the CDR3: TGTGCCAGCTCCTTTACAGGGATCGATGAAAAACTGTTTTTT. It yields the protein CASSFTGIDEKLFF.

The rearrangement links TRBV19 to TRBJ1-1, with D perhaps matching TRBD1 (6 bases). V lost 5 bases, J lost 3 bases, and 16 bases lay in between. The CDR3 has 15 amino acids. Germline lookup yields CDR1 LNHDA and CDR2 SQIVND (reference sequence). The CDR3 here is CASSSTRGRDTEAFF. In DNA form, the CDR3 reads TGTGCCAGTAGTTCCACCAGGGGCCGGGACACTGAAGCTTTCTTT.

The genes are TRBV24-1 and TRBJ1-5, with a tentative D call TRBD1 (6 bases). Germline V gives CDR1 KGHDR, CDR2 SFDVKD. CDR3 length: 16 amino acids. V lost 5 bases and J lost 3, with 16 bases in between. CDR3 coding DNA: TGTGCCACCAGTGGACCACACAGGGTACCCAATCAGCCCCAGCATTTT. Translation: CATSGPHRVPNQPQHF.

V gene TRBV12-5 combines with J gene TRBJ2-3; D is perhaps TRBD1 (5 bases). V lost 2 bases and J 2 bases, leaving 14 bases between the germline ends. CDR1 is LGHNT, CDR2 FRNRAP, per germline. The CDR3 has 16 residues. CDR3 sequence reads: CASGLRPRAVTDTQYF. The CDR3 DNA follows: TGTGCTAGTGGTTTGCGCCCCAGGGCGGTCACAGATACGCAGTATTTT.

This chain joins TRBV4-1 and TRBJ1-2; no clear D. The CDR3 covers 16 residues. Germline lookup yields CDR1 MGHRA and CDR2 YSYEKL. V shed 4 bases and J shed 7 bases, with 22 bases lying between them. The CDR3 reads CASSPAGAREVGGYTF. CDR3 nucleotides: TGCGCCAGCAGCCCCGCGGGTGCGCGGGAGGTCGGTGGCTACACCTTC.

The rearrangement joins TRBV10-3 to TRBJ2-7; TRBD1 matches at 9 bases. With 2 bases clipped from V and 1 base from J, the junction kept 9 bases outside the gene matches. Looked up from germline, CDR1 is ENHRY and CDR2 is SYGVKD. The CDR3 sequence is 17 residues long. The DNA of the CDR3 is TGTGCCATCAGTGAGGCGCGCCGGACAGGGGTATCCTACGAGCAGTACTTC. Its protein product is CAISEARRTGVSYEQYF.

This clone was recorded once. Other nucleotide sequences from this sample produce the same CDR3. This chain links TRBV5-1 with TRBJ2-5; 9 bases fit TRBD2. The CDR3 has 15 amino acids. In germline, CDR1 is SGHRS, CDR2 YFSETQ. V gave up 5 bases and J gave up 2 bases; unmatched junction bases: 7. Written as DNA, the CDR3 is TGCGCCAGCAGTAGAGGAGCGGGGGGTCAAGAGACCCAGTACTTC. Translating it yields CASSRGAGGQETQYF.

The V gene is TRBV4-2, the J gene TRBJ2-1, with a tentative D call TRBD2 (5 bases). The CDR3 loop spans 14 amino acids. V was cut by 2 bases and J by 9 bases, with 14 bases left in between. Germline CDR1 and CDR2: LGHNA and YNFKEQ. The CDR3 region is CASSQNTRSREQFF. In DNA, the CDR3 is TGTGCCAGCAGCCAAAATACTAGGAGTCGTGAGCAGTTCTTC.

This clone was detected once. The rearrangement joins TRBV7-2 to TRBJ1-2, with D possibly matching TRBD1 (6 bases). V was cut by 1 base and J by 8 bases, with 8 bases left in between. CDR1 SGHTA and CDR2 FQGNSA come from the germline V gene. The CDR3 totals 12 residues. The CDR3 is CASSLDRAGYTF. The CDR3 DNA reads TGTGCCAGCAGCTTAGACAGGGCGGGCTACACCTTC.

The chain has TRBV7-6 and TRBJ1-6, with D tentatively TRBD1 (6 bases). This CDR3 has 15 amino acids. V lost 5 bases, J lost 7 bases, and 15 bases lay in between. The germline V gene has CDR1 SGHVS and CDR2 FNYEAQ. The CDR3 region is CASSNYQGPNSPLHF. In DNA form, the CDR3 reads TGTGCCAGCAGCAACTACCAGGGGCCAAATTCACCCCTCCACTTT.

This clone has just a few counts. This chain connects TRBV18 to TRBJ1-1, with TRBD1 as a possible D gene (5 bases). V was pared by 1 base and J by 3 bases, with 9 bases between. CDR1 is KGHSH, CDR2 LQKENI, per germline. CDR3 length equals 14 residues. CDR3 sequence reads: CASSPRRGDTEAFF. CDR3 DNA: TGTGCCAGCTCACCACGTCGGGGGGACACTGAAGCTTTCTTT.

The CDR3: CASSVGVSGRQETQYF. In nucleotides, the CDR3 is TGTGCCAGCAGCGTAGGGGTGTCGGGGAGGCAAGAGACCCAGTACTTC. This chain links TRBV9 with TRBJ2-5, with D perhaps TRBD2 (6 bases). V lost 0 bases and J 2 bases, leaving 14 bases between the germline ends. There are 16 residues in the CDR3. Germline lookup yields CDR1 SGDLS and CDR2 YYNGEE.

The chain couples TRBV29-1 to TRBJ1-1; a weak D match, TRBD1 (5 bases). The V and J ends lost 7 bases and 1 base respectively, with 10 bases between them. The CDR3 length is 12 residues. Germline V gene data show CDR1 as SQVTM and CDR2 as ANQGSEA. In DNA form, the CDR3 reads TGCAGCGCCAAAACAGGGAACACTGAAGCTTTCTTT. Translating gives CSAKTGNTEAFF.

The chain joins TRBV7-2 to TRBJ1-2, with 8 bases identical to TRBD1. With V trimmed by 3 bases and J by 5 bases, 8 bases remained unmatched. CDR3 size: 15 residues. CDR1 and CDR2 from the germline V gene are SGHTA and FQGNSA. The DNA of the CDR3 is TGTGCCAGCAGCTTGCGGACAGGGAAGGAATATGGCTACACCTTC. As protein: CASSLRTGKEYGYTF.

This clone has only one observation. The chain couples TRBV5-1 to TRBJ2-1, with TRBD1 identical over 7 bases. In germline, CDR1 is SGHRS, CDR2 YFSETQ. This CDR3 region has 14 residues. J was trimmed by 5 bases and V by 0 bases; bases with no gene match: 2. DNA of the CDR3: TGCGCCAGCAGCTTGGAAGGGACAGACAATGAGCAGTTCTTC. It is translated as CASSLEGTDNEQFF.

The rearrangement links TRBV5-4 to TRBJ1-6; possible D gene TRBD1, 5 bases. The germline V and J ends were trimmed by 6 bases and 0 bases, with 10 bases remaining between them. Germline lookup yields CDR1 SGHNT and CDR2 YYREEE (reference sequence). The CDR3 contains 15 residues. This chain's CDR3 is CASNDRYSYNSPLHF. CDR3 coding DNA: TGTGCCAGCAACGACAGATACTCCTATAATTCACCCCTCCACTTT.

This sequence joins TRBV2 and TRBJ2-7, with D perhaps matching TRBD1 (6 bases). The CDR3 is 19 residues long. Germline CDR1 reads SNHLY; CDR2 reads FYNNEI. Trimming pared 7 bases from V and 3 bases from J, leaving 31 bases between. The CDR3 coding sequence is TGTGCCAGCACTATGTCGTTACAGGGTAGTCGTAGCCGCGGCTACGAGCAGTACTTC. It codes for CASTMSLQGSRSRGYEQYF.

V usage is TRBV7-9 and J usage is TRBJ1-2; TRBD1 might be the D (5 bases). The CDR3 spans 13 residues. Per germline, CDR1 SEHNR and CDR2 FQNEAQ (reference sequence). Trimming took 2 bases from V and 8 from J, leaving 12 bases between them. CDR3 sequence (DNA): TGTGCCAGCAGCTTAATTGGGGGAGGAGGCTACACCTTC. Its protein product is CASSLIGGGGYTF.

Concerning this clone: Other DNA sequences from this sample encode an identical CDR3 as well. CDR3 sequence: CASSGDSYEQYF. In nucleotides, the CDR3 is TGTGCCAGCAGCGGGGACTCCTACGAGCAGTACTTC. The V and J genes are TRBV2 and TRBJ2-7, with D perhaps matching TRBD2 (5 bases). Germline V gives CDR1 SNHLY, CDR2 FYNNEI. The CDR3 spans 12 residues. Trimming removed 6 bases at V and 0 bases at J, with 6 bases between.